This passage covers 25 T cell receptor beta chains from one sample sequenced in a study of T-cell memory formation after mild COVID-19. MiXCR, applied by TCRdb to the 5' RACE reads, yields one record per CDR3 protein. The sample carries some 450,000 distinct CDR3 sequences, roughly 17% recorded once. Sequenced material: PBMCs or a T cell subset sorted from them (not recorded which). The receptors originated from a man aged 18 to 29 who had mild COVID-19 (a few samples of this study predate the infection). Cell type and time point are not known.

The chain has TRBV7-8 and TRBJ2-1, with 7 bases that match TRBD1. Germline CDR1 is SGHVS and CDR2 is FQNEAQ. This CDR3 is 13 amino acids long. The V gene end was trimmed by 5 bases and the J gene end by 6 bases; junction bases not matched to a gene: 4. Here the CDR3 reads CASSETGRNEQFF. The CDR3 nucleotides are TGTGCCAGCAGCGAGACAGGGCGCAATGAGCAGTTCTTC.

The rearrangement links TRBV5-1 to TRBJ2-7, with 8 positions matching TRBD1. After removal of 4 bases from V and 1 base from J, the junction contained 10 bases not matched to a gene. The CDR3 is 16 residues long. Looked up from germline, CDR1 is SGHRS and CDR2 is YFSETQ. This chain's CDR3 is CASSPDPGQASYEQYF. CDR3 in DNA: TGCGCCAGCAGCCCAGATCCGGGACAGGCGTCCTACGAGCAGTACTTC. Full variable domain (remainder filled in from reference TRBV5-1 and TRBJ2-7): KAGVTQTPRYLIKTRGQQVTLSCSPISGHRSVSWYQQTPGQGLQFLFEYFSETQRNKGNFPGRFSGRQFSNSRSEMNVSTLELGDSALYLCASSPDPGQASYEQYFGPGTRLTVT.

This CDR3 reads CSVPTSAGGYNEQFF. The CDR3 coding sequence is TGCAGCGTCCCGACCTCGGCGGGGGGCTACAATGAGCAGTTCTTC. V usage is TRBV29-1 and J usage is TRBJ2-1; 8 nucleotides line up with TRBD2. The V and J ends lost 6 bases and 3 bases, in that order; junction bases with no gene match: 10. Per the germline V gene, CDR1 is SQVTM and CDR2 is ANQGSEA. The CDR3 consists of 15 residues.

This clonotype turned up a few times. The rearrangement links TRBV2 to TRBJ2-3; 8 nucleotides agree with TRBD2. Germline assignment: CDR1 SNHLY and CDR2 FYNNEI. V shed 8 bases, J shed 2 bases, and the junction held 12 bases outside the gene matches. CDR3 length equals 16 residues. This CDR3 reads CASSSLAGIDTDTQYF. CDR3 nucleotides: TGTGCCAGCTCCTCTCTAGCGGGTATCGACACAGATACGCAGTATTTT.

The V and J genes are TRBV6-5 and TRBJ1-1, with D tentatively TRBD1 (5 bases). Germline values: CDR1 MNHEY, CDR2 SVGAGI. The CDR3 consists of 14 residues. V was shortened by 2 bases and J by 3 bases, with 10 bases between the two germline ends. CDR3 region: CASSYGGADTEAFF. The CDR3 nucleotides read TGTGCCAGCAGTTACGGTGGGGCGGACACTGAAGCTTTCTTT.

The CDR3 DNA follows: TGTGCCAGCAGCCCCCCGAGGAATGGCTACGAGCAGTACGTC. This translates into CASSPPRNGYEQYV. V and J are TRBV4-2 and TRBJ2-7; D is unresolved. CDR1 and CDR2 from the germline V gene are LGHNA and YNFKEQ. CDR3 size: 14 residues. V gave up 4 bases and J gave up 3 bases, with 13 bases separating them.

The CDR3 bases are TGTGCCAGCAGCTTAGGGGTGCCTCCCGAGCAGTACGTC. This codes for CASSLGVPPEQYV. The chain links TRBV7-2 to TRBJ2-7, with D unclear. Trimming removed 1 base at V and 6 bases at J, with 10 bases between. This CDR3 has 13 amino acids. Germline CDR1 and CDR2: SGHTA and FQGNSA.

This clonotype was detected only a few times. The J gene is TRBJ2-5, the V gene TRBV4-2; D is perhaps TRBD2 (5 bases). This CDR3 has 13 amino acids. Germline CDR1 reads LGHNA; CDR2 reads YNFKEQ. V lost 3 bases to trimming and J lost 5 bases, with 10 bases between them. In DNA, the CDR3 is TGTGCCAGCAGCCATCCCGGGATGGAGACCCAGTACTTC. Its protein is CASSHPGMETQYF.

The chain recombines TRBV15 with TRBJ1-1; the D gene is possibly TRBD1 (6 bases). Trimming pared 0 bases from V and 2 bases from J, leaving 10 bases between. There are 15 residues in the CDR3. The germline CDR1 and CDR2 sequences are LNHNV and YYDKDF (reference sequence). CDR3 sequence: CATSRDRGPNTEAFF. The CDR3 DNA reads as TGTGCCACCAGCAGAGATCGGGGGCCTAACACTGAAGCTTTCTTT.

The rearrangement links TRBV4-1 to TRBJ1-2, with D tentatively TRBD1 (5 bases). Germline V CDR1 and CDR2: MGHRA, YSYEKL. V lost 4 bases and J lost 3, with 15 bases in between. The CDR3 runs to 15 residues. The CDR3 region has the DNA TGCGCCAGCAGCCCCCTACAAGGGGAACACTATGGCTACACCTTC. It encodes CASSPLQGEHYGYTF.

The sample holds many counts of this clonotype. The CDR3 sequence is CASSPMGQYNEQFF. Written as DNA, the CDR3 is TGTGCCAGCAGTCCCATGGGACAGTACAATGAGCAGTTCTTC. This sequence joins TRBV27 and TRBJ2-1; TRBD1 aligns across 7 bases. The V gene end was trimmed by 5 bases and the J gene end by 4 bases; junction bases not matched to a gene: 5. From germline, CDR1 is MNHEY and CDR2 SMNVEV (reference sequence). The CDR3 is made up of 14 amino acids.

This chain joins TRBV7-2 and TRBJ1-2, with D unresolved. Per the germline V gene, CDR1 is SGHTA and CDR2 is FQGNSA. The V and J ends lost 1 base and 8 bases respectively, with 14 bases between them. The length of the CDR3 is 14 residues. The CDR3 region is CASSLVRARGGYTF. The CDR3 region has the DNA TGTGCCAGCAGCTTAGTGAGGGCCAGAGGCGGCTACACCTTC.

V usage is TRBV20-1 and J usage is TRBJ2-1; D is unresolved. This CDR3 is 14 amino acids long. The germline V gene encodes CDR1 DFQATT and CDR2 SNEGSKA (reference sequence). Trimming removed 2 bases at V and 9 bases at J, with 17 bases between. The CDR3 coding sequence is TGCAGTGCTAGAAATCCATCGGAAATTAGTGAGCAGTTCTTC. Translated, it gives CSARNPSEISEQFF.

The genes are TRBV20-1 and TRBJ2-7; 7 bases are shared with TRBD2. Germline V gene data show CDR1 as DFQATT and CDR2 as SNEGSKA (reference sequence). V gave up 6 bases and J gave up 2 bases; unmatched junction bases: 7. The CDR3 loop spans 13 amino acids. CDR3 bases: TGCAGTGCCCGGGGCGGGGGAGCCTACGAGCAGTACTTC. Residues: CSARGGGAYEQYF.

The genes are TRBV4-3 and TRBJ2-2; D unresolved. The CDR3 is made up of 15 amino acids. CDR1 is LGHNA and CDR2 is YSLEER in the germline V gene. The V end was cut by 3 bases, the J end by 4 bases, with 12 bases between. The CDR3 is CASSQSLDTTGELFF. The CDR3 DNA reads TGCGCCAGCAGCCAGTCTCTCGACACCACCGGGGAGCTGTTTTTT.

This clonotype was detected only a few times. The V call is TRBV20-1, the J call TRBJ2-2; TRBD2 might be the D (6 bases). The CDR3 is 15 residues long. Germline V gene sequence: CDR1 DFQATT, CDR2 SNEGSKA (reference sequence). Trimming took off 6 bases at V and 1 base at J, with 15 bases between the two ends. The CDR3 sequence is CSAYRLALNTGELFF. Here the CDR3 DNA reads TGCAGTGCGTACCGTCTAGCGTTGAACACCGGGGAGCTGTTTTTT.

This clonotype showed up just a few times. The chain employs TRBV5-1 and TRBJ1-1, with a possible D match to TRBD1 (6 bases). V was shortened by 2 bases and J by 4 bases, with 15 bases between the two germline ends. CDR3 length equals 15 residues. Per the germline V gene, CDR1 is SGHRS and CDR2 is YFSETQ. CDR3: CASSFGAGVGTEAFF. The CDR3 nucleotides read TGCGCCAGCAGCTTCGGGGCAGGGGTGGGCACTGAAGCTTTCTTT.

This clonotype was seen more than once but under ten times. The V and J genes are TRBV29-1 and TRBJ1-1; a weak D match, TRBD1 (6 bases). V was shortened by 7 bases and J by 4 bases, with 13 bases between the two germline ends. CDR3 length: 12 amino acids. Per germline, CDR1 SQVTM and CDR2 ANQGSEA. CDR3 bases: TGCAGCGGCAGAGGGGGAACCACTGAAGCTTTCTTT. Its protein product is CSGRGGTTEAFF.

Regarding this clonotype: A much larger clonotype is one base distant, so this may be a read error. The chain uses TRBV7-2 and TRBJ2-5, with D unresolved. The germline gives CDR1 SGHTA, CDR2 FQGNSA. The CDR3 spans 15 residues. The CDR3 nucleotides read TGTGCCAGCACCGCCACGGGTTTGATCCAAAAGACCCAGTACTTC. This encodes CASTATGLIQKTQYF.

The chain links TRBV6-2 or TRBV6-3 to TRBJ1-1, with D unresolved. The CDR3 contains 13 residues. Germline V gene sequence: CDR1 MNHEY, CDR2 SVGEGT. Trimming took off 4 bases at V and 3 bases at J, with 9 bases between the two ends. The CDR3 DNA reads as TGTGCCAGCAGTTGGGAGCCTTACACTGAAGCTTTCTTT. The encoded protein is CASSWEPYTEAFF.

The chain joins TRBV15 to TRBJ2-1; 7 bases map to TRBD2. CDR1 LNHNV and CDR2 YYDKDF come from the germline V gene (reference sequence). The CDR3 length is 15 residues. V shed 5 bases and J 9 bases; nucleotides not matched to a gene: 13. CDR3 residues: CATSPRGDSGLEQFF. Written as DNA, the CDR3 is TGTGCCACCAGCCCAAGGGGTGATAGCGGGCTTGAGCAGTTCTTC.

This clonotype was seen a few times. The V gene is TRBV4-2, the J gene TRBJ2-2; D is undetermined. V was pared by 6 bases and J by 3 bases, with 11 bases between. In germline, CDR1 is LGHNA, CDR2 YNFKEQ. This CDR3 contains 14 residues. The chain's CDR3 is CASREQTDTGELFF. CDR3 bases: TGTGCCAGCAGAGAGCAGACCGACACCGGGGAGCTGTTTTTT.

This clonotype was observed at least ten times. This chain uses TRBV6-2 or TRBV6-3 with TRBJ2-1; 7 bases agree with TRBD2. Germline V gives CDR1 MNHEY, CDR2 SVGEGT. Unmatched junction bases numbered 5, after V lost 5 bases and J lost 7 bases. The CDR3 is made up of 13 amino acids. As DNA, the CDR3 is TGTGCCAGCAGTCCCTTCGGGGGGAATGAGCAGTTCTTC. It encodes CASSPFGGNEQFF.

In this sample, this clonotype turned up a few times. The rearrangement uses TRBV5-6 and TRBJ2-7, with a weak D call TRBD2 (7 bases). Germline CDR1 and CDR2: SGHDT and YYEEEE. This CDR3 region has 13 residues. Trimming left V 2 bases short and J 2 bases short, with 8 bases between. CDR3 sequence: CASSFGGPYEQYF. The CDR3 DNA follows: TGTGCCAGCAGCTTCGGGGGGCCCTACGAGCAGTACTTC.

The chain uses TRBV10-1 and TRBJ2-1; TRBD2 is a possible D gene (7 bases). From germline, CDR1 is WNHNN and CDR2 SYGVQD (reference sequence). This CDR3 is built from 15 residues. The V end lost 3 bases, the J end lost 5 bases, and 14 bases lay between the germline ends. CDR3 nucleotide sequence: TGCGCCAGCAGTGAAAGAGGGGGGGCCCACAATGAGCAGTTCTTC. Translated, it gives CASSERGGAHNEQFF.